One and the same sample provided the 15 T cell receptor beta chains below, sequenced in a study of T-cell memory formation after mild COVID-19. TCRdb used MiXCR to reprocess the 5' RACE reads, holding one entry per CDR3 protein. The table lists 100,000 to 130,000 distinct CDR3 sequences, 15% to 20% of them singletons. The sequenced sample was PBMCs or a T cell subset sorted from them (not recorded which). Receptors originate from a man aged 18 to 29 who had mild COVID-19 (a few samples of this study predate the infection). Cell type and time point are not known.

The table lists this clonotype with a count of one. CDR3 region: CASRSTRGTNTGELFF. The CDR3 nucleotides read TGTGCCAGTAGATCGACTAGAGGGACGAACACCGGGGAGCTGTTTTTT. The rearrangement uses TRBV19 and TRBJ2-2; weak D call: TRBD2 (6 bases). V gave up 6 bases and J gave up 0 bases, with 14 bases separating them. Germline assignment: CDR1 LNHDA and CDR2 SQIVND (reference sequence). The CDR3 is 16 amino acids.

The table lists this clonotype with a few counts. The chain combines TRBV20-1 with TRBJ2-3; 8 bases are shared with TRBD1. The CDR3 covers 14 residues. The V gene end was trimmed by 3 bases and the J gene end by 2 bases; junction bases not matched to a gene: 4. CDR1 and CDR2 (germline): DFQATT, SNEGSKA (reference sequence). CDR3 bases: TGCAGTGCTAGTACAGGGGGAGACACAGATACGCAGTATTTT. This sequence encodes CSASTGGDTDTQYF.

The table lists this clonotype with many counts. This rearrangement joins TRBV12-3 or TRBV12-4 to TRBJ2-1; possibly TRBD1 for D (6 bases). The CDR3 length is 15 residues. V shed 7 bases and J shed 1 base, with 14 bases lying between them. The CDR3 reads CASTTPGQSYNEQFF. The CDR3, as DNA: TGTGCCAGCACTACCCCCGGACAGTCCTACAATGAGCAGTTCTTC.

This clonotype was detected only a few times. The chain links TRBV6-2 or TRBV6-3 to TRBJ2-1; D is uncertain. Per germline, CDR1 MNHEY and CDR2 SVGEGT. The V end was cut by 3 bases, the J end by 13 bases, with 10 bases between. This CDR3 spans 11 amino acids. The CDR3 here is CASSYEAIQFF. The DNA of the CDR3 is TGTGCCAGCAGTTATGAGGCGATCCAGTTCTTC.

This clonotype has just a few counts. The chain links TRBV4-1 to TRBJ1-1, with D tentatively TRBD1 (6 bases). V lost 4 bases to trimming and J lost 2 bases, with 11 bases between them. CDR3 length: 14 amino acids. Per germline, CDR1 MGHRA and CDR2 YSYEKL. The CDR3 sequence is CASSPYRDNTEAFF. DNA for the CDR3: TGCGCCAGCAGCCCATACAGGGATAACACTGAAGCTTTCTTT.

This chain uses TRBV29-1 with TRBJ2-3; 8 positions agree with TRBD2. CDR3 length equals 12 residues. Germline V gene lookup returns CDR1 SQVTM and CDR2 ANQGSEA. J was trimmed by 3 bases and V by 6 bases; bases with no gene match: 2. CDR3 bases: TGCAGCGTCGGGGGGGAAACAGATACGCAGTATTTT. It codes for CSVGGETDTQYF.

CDR3 in DNA: TGTGCCAGCCGACAGGGGAACCAGAACACTGAAGCTTTCTTT. It specifies CASRQGNQNTEAFF. This chain joins TRBV5-4 and TRBJ1-1, with 8 bases aligning to TRBD1. The CDR3 runs 14 residues. The germline V gene encodes CDR1 SGHNT and CDR2 YYREEE (reference sequence). Trimming at V came to 7 bases and at J to 1 base, leaving 6 bases not matched to a gene.

The chain recombines TRBV27 with TRBJ2-2; D ambiguous. CDR1 and CDR2 from the germline V gene are MNHEY and SMNVEV (reference sequence). The ends were cut back, 6 bases at V and 4 bases at J, with 15 bases in the middle. CDR3 size: 15 residues. CDR3 sequence (DNA): TGTGCCAGCAGCGAATTTTCAGTCGTCACCGGGGAGCTGTTTTTT. Its translation is CASSEFSVVTGELFF.

At least ten counts were recorded for this clonotype. The CDR3 loop is CASSEERGSTDTQYF. The CDR3, as DNA: TGTGCCAGCAGTGAAGAGCGGGGAAGCACAGATACGCAGTATTTT. The V gene is TRBV2, the J gene TRBJ2-3; 7 bases fit TRBD2. J gave up 0 bases and V 1 base, and 1 base lay outside the gene matches. The germline V gene encodes CDR1 SNHLY and CDR2 FYNNEI. This CDR3 is built from 15 residues.

The chain combines TRBV20-1 with TRBJ2-7; no definite D call. V lost 0 bases and J lost 2, with 11 bases in between. CDR1 and CDR2 (germline): DFQATT, SNEGSKA (reference sequence). This CDR3 is built from 14 residues. CDR3 sequence reads: CSARDRVATYEQYV. CDR3 sequence (DNA): TGCAGTGCTAGAGATCGGGTGGCCACCTACGAGCAGTACGTC.

This clonotype has just a few counts. CDR3 residues: CASSLTPGNTEAFF. The DNA of the CDR3 is TGCGCCAGCAGCTTGACCCCGGGGAACACTGAAGCTTTCTTT. The gene calls are TRBV5-1 and TRBJ1-1; D gene unclear. This CDR3 region has 14 residues. V was clipped by 1 base and J by 1 base, with 8 bases between them. Germline V gives CDR1 SGHRS, CDR2 YFSETQ.

This clonotype was found a few times. CDR3 residues: CASSSNYGGGTEQFF. CDR3 bases: TGTGCCAGCAGTTCAAACTATGGCGGGGGGACTGAGCAGTTCTTC. V usage is TRBV6-6 and J usage is TRBJ2-1; the match to TRBD2 covers 8 bases. The junction had 11 bases not matched to a gene; V was cut back by 4 bases and J by 9 bases. Germline CDR1 reads MNHNY; CDR2 reads SVGAGI (reference sequence). CDR3 length: 15 amino acids.

V and J are TRBV2 and TRBJ2-6; 11 bases map to TRBD1. The CDR3 sequence is 16 residues long. The V and J ends lost 10 bases and 0 bases, in that order; junction bases with no gene match: 5. Per germline, CDR1 SNHLY and CDR2 FYNNEI. CDR3 coding DNA: TGTGCCATCACCGGGACAGGGGGCTCTGGGGCCAACGTCCTGACTTTC. Amino acids: CAITGTGGSGANVLTF.

This clonotype was seen only a few times. The V gene is TRBV29-1, the J gene TRBJ1-3; D gene ambiguous. V was pared by 2 bases and J by 1 base, with 9 bases between. Germline CDR1 and CDR2: SQVTM and ANQGSEA. The CDR3 runs 14 residues. The CDR3 reads CSVESTRSGNTIYF. Here the CDR3 DNA reads TGCAGCGTTGAATCAACGAGGTCTGGAAACACCATATATTTT.

This clonotype was picked up a small number of times. The V call is TRBV5-1, the J call TRBJ2-2; D uncertain. Trimming shortened V by 0 bases and J by 5 bases, and 8 bases separated the two germline ends. The germline CDR1 and CDR2 sequences are SGHRS and YFSETQ. The CDR3 covers 14 residues. The CDR3 sequence: CASSLAGGTGELFF. The CDR3 nucleotides are TGCGCCAGCAGCTTGGCCGGTGGGACCGGGGAGCTGTTTTTT.